Presented here are 5 T cell receptor beta chains from one specimen sequenced in a study of chemoradiotherapy in HPV16-positive cancers. Assay: immunoSEQ multiplex PCR; the TCRdb copy retains only in-frame clones and omits some. The data hold about 21,000 clones, with approximately 83% observed a single time. The sequencing used blood, collected from a patient who underwent chemoradiotherapy. These receptors were taken from a human donor with HPV-associated anogenital cancer.

The chain uses TRBV4-1 and TRBJ2-4, with D perhaps TRBD1 (5 bases). From germline, CDR1 is MGHRA and CDR2 YSYEKL. The ends were cut back, 0 bases at V and 5 bases at J, with 14 bases in the middle. The CDR3 runs 16 residues. CDR3 sequence (DNA): TGCGCCAGCAGCCAAGAAGGAAGCTGGGGCCAAAACATTCAGTACTTC. Translated, it gives CASSQEGSWGQNIQYF.

The CDR3 DNA sequence: TGTGCCAGCAGCTTATACCTGGACAGCTCCTACGAGCAGTACTTC. Translated, it gives CASSLYLDSSYEQYF. J is TRBJ2-7 and V is TRBV11-2, with a weak D call TRBD1 (6 bases). With 2 bases removed from V and 0 bases from J, the gap between germline ends came to 11 bases. The CDR3 has 15 amino acids. CDR1 SGHAT and CDR2 FQNNGV come from the germline V gene.

The chain joins TRBV11-2 to TRBJ1-5; 7 bases agree with TRBD1. CDR1 and CDR2 from the germline V gene are SGHAT and FQNNGV. The CDR3 extends over 14 amino acids. V lost 5 bases to trimming and J lost 4 bases; unmatched junction nucleotides: 5. The CDR3 DNA sequence: TGTGCCAGCAGCCAGGGACAGCTAAATCAGCCCCAGCATTTT. This codes for CASSQGQLNQPQHF.

V gene TRBV7-9 combines with J gene TRBJ2-7; tentatively, D is TRBD1 or TRBD2 (6 bases each). Per germline, CDR1 SEHNR and CDR2 FQNEAQ (reference sequence). Deletions cut 8 bases from V and 3 bases from J, with 14 bases between. The CDR3 is made up of 13 amino acids. CDR3 sequence: CASSTRGLYEQYF. CDR3 nucleotides: TGTGCCAGCTCGACCCGGGGGCTCTACGAGCAGTACTTC. The variable domain in full, completed from reference TRBV7-9 and TRBJ2-7, reads DTGVSQNPRHKITKRGQNVTFRCDPISEHNRLYWYRQTLGQGPEFLTYFQNEAQLEKSRLLSDRFSAERPKGSFSTLEIQRTEQGDSAMYLCASSTRGLYEQYFGPGTRLTVT.

V is TRBV7-8 and J is TRBJ1-5; perhaps TRBD1 as D (6 bases). The CDR3 contains 16 residues. V lost 5 bases and J 2 bases, leaving 16 bases between the germline ends. In germline, CDR1 is SGHVS, CDR2 FQNEAQ. The CDR3 nucleotides read TGTGCCAGCAGCATTGGGGGCGCGAATGGCAATCAGCCCCAGCATTTT. Protein: CASSIGGANGNQPQHF.